Described below is a single TCR beta chain sequence and its context. Between the trimmed V and J ends, which lost 2 bases and 11 bases, there was a span of 18 bases. Germline CDR1 MDHEN, CDR2 SYDVKM. This CDR3 spans 15 amino acids. Sequencing was performed with immunoSEQ multiplex PCR; in TCRdb, only in-frame clones are kept and a portion is missing. The sample lists 350,000 to 450,000 clones; 75% to 95% were seen once. The source of the sample is a study of control samples from healthy donors and cancer patients. V is TRBV28 and J is TRBJ1-4; no clear D gene. This TCR was sampled from a man aged 40-55 years with head and neck cancer. The sequenced sample was PBMCs. This CDR3 is CASSLDSPTGRKLFF. CDR3 DNA sequence: TGTGCCAGCAGTTTAGATAGTCCTACCGGGAGGAAACTGTTTTTT. The entire variable domain, with the rest obtained from reference TRBV28 and TRBJ1-4, is as follows: DVKVTQSSRYLVKRTGEKVFLECVQDMDHENMFWYRQDPGLGLRLIYFSYDVKMKEKGDIPEGYSVSREKKERFSLILESASTNQTSMYLCASSLDSPTGRKLFFGSGTQLSVL.